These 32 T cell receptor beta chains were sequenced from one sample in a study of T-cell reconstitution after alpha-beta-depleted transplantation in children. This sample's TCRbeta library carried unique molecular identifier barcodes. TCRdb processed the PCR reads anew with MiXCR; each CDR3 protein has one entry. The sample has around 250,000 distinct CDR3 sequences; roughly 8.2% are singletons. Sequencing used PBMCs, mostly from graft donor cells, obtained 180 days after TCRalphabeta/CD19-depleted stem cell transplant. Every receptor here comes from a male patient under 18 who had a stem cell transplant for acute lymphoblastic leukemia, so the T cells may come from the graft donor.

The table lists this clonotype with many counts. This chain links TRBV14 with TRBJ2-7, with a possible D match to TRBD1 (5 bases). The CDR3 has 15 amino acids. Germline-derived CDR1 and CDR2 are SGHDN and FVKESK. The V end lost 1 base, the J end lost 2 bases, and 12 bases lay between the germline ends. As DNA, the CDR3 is TGTGCCAGCAGCCAAGGGGGAACAGGTCCCTACGAGCAGTACTTC. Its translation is CASSQGGTGPYEQYF.

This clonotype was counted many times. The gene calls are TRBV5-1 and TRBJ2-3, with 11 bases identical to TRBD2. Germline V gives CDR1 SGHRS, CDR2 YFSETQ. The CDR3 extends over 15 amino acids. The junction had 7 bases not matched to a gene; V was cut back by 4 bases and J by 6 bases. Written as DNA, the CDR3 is TGCGCCAGCAGCCCATTAGCGGGAGGGGTGGATACGCAGTATTTT. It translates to CASSPLAGGVDTQYF.

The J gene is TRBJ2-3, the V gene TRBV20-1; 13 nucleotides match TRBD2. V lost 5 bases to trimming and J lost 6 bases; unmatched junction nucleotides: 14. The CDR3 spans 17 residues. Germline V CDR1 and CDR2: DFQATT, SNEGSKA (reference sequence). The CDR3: CSAWAWGLAGNTDTQYF. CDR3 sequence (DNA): TGCAGTGCTTGGGCTTGGGGACTAGCGGGGAACACGGATACGCAGTATTTT.

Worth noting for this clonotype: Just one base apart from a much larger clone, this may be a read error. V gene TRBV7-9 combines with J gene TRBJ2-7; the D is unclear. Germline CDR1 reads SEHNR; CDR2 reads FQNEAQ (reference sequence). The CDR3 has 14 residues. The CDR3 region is CASSLEVRSYERYF. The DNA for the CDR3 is TGTGCCAGCAGCTTAGAGGTTCGCTCCTACGAGCGGTACTTC. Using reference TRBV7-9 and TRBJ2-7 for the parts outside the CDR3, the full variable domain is DTGVSQNPRHKITKRGQNVTFRCDPISEHNRLYWYRQTLGQGPEFLTYFQNEAQLEKSRLLSDRFSAERPKGSFSTLEIQRTEQGDSAMYLCASSLEVRSYERYFGPGTRLTVT.

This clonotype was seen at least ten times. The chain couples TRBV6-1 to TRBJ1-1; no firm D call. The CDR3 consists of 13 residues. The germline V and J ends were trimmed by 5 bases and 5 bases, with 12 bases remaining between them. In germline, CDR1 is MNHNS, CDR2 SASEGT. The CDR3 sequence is CASSRTLGTEAFF. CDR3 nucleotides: TGTGCCAGCAGTCGGACGTTAGGTACTGAAGCTTTCTTT.

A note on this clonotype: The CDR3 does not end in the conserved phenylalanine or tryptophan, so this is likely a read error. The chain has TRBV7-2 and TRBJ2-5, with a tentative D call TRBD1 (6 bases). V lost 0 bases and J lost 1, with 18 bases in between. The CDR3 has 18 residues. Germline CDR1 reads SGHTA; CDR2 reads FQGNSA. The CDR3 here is CASSLAAGVLGSQETQYS. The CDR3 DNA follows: TGTGCCAGCAGCTTAGCGGCAGGGGTTTTGGGGTCCCAAGAGACCCAGTACTCC.

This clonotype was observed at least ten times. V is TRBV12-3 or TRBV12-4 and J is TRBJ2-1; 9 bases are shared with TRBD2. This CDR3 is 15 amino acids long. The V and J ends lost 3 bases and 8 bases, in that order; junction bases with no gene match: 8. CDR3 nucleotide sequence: TGTGCCAGCAGTTTGGGGGGTAGCGGGAGCTATGAGCAGTTCTTC. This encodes CASSLGGSGSYEQFF.

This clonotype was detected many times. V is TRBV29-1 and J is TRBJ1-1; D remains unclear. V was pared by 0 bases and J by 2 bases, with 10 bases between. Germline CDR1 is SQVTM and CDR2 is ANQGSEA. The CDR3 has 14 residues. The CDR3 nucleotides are TGCAGCGTTGAAGACCCCCGTTACAACACTGAAGCTTTCTTT. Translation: CSVEDPRYNTEAFF.

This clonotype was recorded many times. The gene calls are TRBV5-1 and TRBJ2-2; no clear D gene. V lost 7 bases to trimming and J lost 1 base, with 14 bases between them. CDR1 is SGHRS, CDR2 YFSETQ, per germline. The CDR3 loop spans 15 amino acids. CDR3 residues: CASRRPGKNTGELFF. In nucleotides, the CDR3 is TGCGCCAGCCGTCGTCCAGGAAAGAACACCGGGGAGCTGTTTTTT.

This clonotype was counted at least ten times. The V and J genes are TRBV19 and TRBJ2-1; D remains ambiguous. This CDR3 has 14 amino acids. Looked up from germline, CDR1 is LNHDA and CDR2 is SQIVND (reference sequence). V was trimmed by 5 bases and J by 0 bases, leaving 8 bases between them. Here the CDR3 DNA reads TGTGCCAGTAGTGTCTCTAGCTCCTACAATGAGCAGTTCTTC. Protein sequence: CASSVSSSYNEQFF.

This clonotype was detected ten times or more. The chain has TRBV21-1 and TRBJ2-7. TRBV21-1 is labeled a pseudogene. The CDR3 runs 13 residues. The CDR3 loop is CASSKGSKDEQYF. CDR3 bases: TGTGCCAGCAGCAAAGGTAGTAAAGACGAGCAGTACTTC.

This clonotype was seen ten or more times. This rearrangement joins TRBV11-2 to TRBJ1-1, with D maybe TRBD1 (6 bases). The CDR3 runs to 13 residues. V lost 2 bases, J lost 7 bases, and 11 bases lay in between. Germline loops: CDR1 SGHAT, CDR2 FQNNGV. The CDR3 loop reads CASSLRGKVEAFF. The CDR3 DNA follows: TGTGCCAGCAGCTTAAGGGGGAAAGTTGAAGCTTTCTTT.

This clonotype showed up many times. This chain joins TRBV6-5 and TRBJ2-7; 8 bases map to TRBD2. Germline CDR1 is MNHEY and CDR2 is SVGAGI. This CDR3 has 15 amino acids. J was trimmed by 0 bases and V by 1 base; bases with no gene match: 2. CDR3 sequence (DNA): TGTGCCAGCAGTTACTTAACTAGCGGCTCCTACGAGCAGTACTTC. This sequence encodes CASSYLTSGSYEQYF.

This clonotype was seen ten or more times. The CDR3 is CASSLSGDTQYF. In DNA form, the CDR3 reads TGTGCCAGCAGTCTGAGCGGGGATACGCAGTATTTT. This chain uses TRBV12-3 or TRBV12-4 with TRBJ2-3; TRBD2 might be the D (6 bases). With 5 bases removed from V and 6 bases from J, the gap between germline ends came to 9 bases. This CDR3 region has 12 residues.

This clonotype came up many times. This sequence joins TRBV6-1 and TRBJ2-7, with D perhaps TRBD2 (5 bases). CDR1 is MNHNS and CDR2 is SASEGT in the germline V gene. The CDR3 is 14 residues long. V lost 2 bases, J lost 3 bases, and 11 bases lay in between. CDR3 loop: CASSEIRGFYEQYF. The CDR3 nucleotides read TGTGCCAGCAGTGAAATCAGAGGGTTCTACGAGCAGTACTTC.

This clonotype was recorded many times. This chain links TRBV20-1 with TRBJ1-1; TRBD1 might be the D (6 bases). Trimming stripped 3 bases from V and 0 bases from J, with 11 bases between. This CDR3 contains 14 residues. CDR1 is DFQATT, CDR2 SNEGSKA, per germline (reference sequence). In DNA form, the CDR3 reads TGCAGTGCTAGCCGACAGGTTTTGAACACTGAAGCTTTCTTT. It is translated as CSASRQVLNTEAFF.

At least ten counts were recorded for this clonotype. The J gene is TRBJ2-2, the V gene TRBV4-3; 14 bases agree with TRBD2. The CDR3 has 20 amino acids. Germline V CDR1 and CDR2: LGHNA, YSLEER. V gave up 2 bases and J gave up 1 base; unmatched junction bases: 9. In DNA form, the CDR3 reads TGCGCCAGCAGCCAAAACCCGACTAGCGGGGGGGCCAAGAACACCGGGGAGCTGTTTTTT. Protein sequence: CASSQNPTSGGAKNTGELFF.

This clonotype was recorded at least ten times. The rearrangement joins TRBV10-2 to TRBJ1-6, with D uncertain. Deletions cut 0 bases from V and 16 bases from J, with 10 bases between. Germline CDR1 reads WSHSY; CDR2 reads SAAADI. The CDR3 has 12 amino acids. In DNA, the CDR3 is TGCGCCAGCAGTGAGTCCGGGTCCAGACTCCACTTT. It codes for CASSESGSRLHF.

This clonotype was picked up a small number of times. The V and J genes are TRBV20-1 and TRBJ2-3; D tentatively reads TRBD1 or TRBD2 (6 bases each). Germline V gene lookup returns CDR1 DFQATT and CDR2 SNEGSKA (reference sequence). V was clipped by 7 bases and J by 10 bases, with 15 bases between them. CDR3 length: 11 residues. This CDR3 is CSVLRGGSQYF. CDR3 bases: TGCAGTGTACTCAGGGGAGGTTCGCAGTATTTT.

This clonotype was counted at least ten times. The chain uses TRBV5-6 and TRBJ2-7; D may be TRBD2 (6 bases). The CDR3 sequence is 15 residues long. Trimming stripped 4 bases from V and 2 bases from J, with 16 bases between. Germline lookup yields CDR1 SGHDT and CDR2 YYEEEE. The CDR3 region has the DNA TGTGCCAGCAGCAGCACGTGGAGGGTTACCTACGAGCAGTACTTC. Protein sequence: CASSSTWRVTYEQYF.

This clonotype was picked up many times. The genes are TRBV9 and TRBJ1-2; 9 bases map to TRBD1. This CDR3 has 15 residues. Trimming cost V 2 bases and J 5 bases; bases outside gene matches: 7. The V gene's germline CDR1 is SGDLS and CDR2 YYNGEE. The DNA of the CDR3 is TGTGCCAGCAGCGTTACCGGGACAGGGTGGTATGGCTACACCTTC. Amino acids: CASSVTGTGWYGYTF.

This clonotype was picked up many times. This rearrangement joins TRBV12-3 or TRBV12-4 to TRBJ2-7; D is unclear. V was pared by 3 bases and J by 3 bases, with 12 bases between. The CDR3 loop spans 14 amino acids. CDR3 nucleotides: TGTGCCAGCAGTTTGAGTAGCTACAGCTACGAGCAGTACTTC. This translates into CASSLSSYSYEQYF.

CDR3 in amino acids: CSARAWDQPQHF. The CDR3 DNA follows: TGCAGTGCTAGAGCGTGGGATCAGCCCCAGCATTTT. This sequence joins TRBV20-1 and TRBJ1-5; unclear D gene. Germline V gives CDR1 DFQATT, CDR2 SNEGSKA (reference sequence). Trimming took off 1 base at V and 5 bases at J, with 6 bases between the two ends. CDR3 length equals 12 residues.

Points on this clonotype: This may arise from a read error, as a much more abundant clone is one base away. The chain's CDR3 is CASSSGALVTNTEAFF. CDR3 in DNA: TGTGCCAGCAGTTCAGGGGCTCTCGTTACGAACACTGAAGCTTTCTTT. The chain is built from TRBV6-5 and TRBJ1-1, with D possibly matching TRBD1 (6 bases). Germline-derived CDR1 and CDR2 are MNHEY and SVGAGI. The CDR3 runs to 16 residues. V lost 4 bases, J lost 1 base, and 16 bases lay in between.

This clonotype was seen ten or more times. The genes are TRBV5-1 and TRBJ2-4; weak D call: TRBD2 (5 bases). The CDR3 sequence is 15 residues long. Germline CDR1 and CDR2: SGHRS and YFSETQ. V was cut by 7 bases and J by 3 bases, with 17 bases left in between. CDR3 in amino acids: CASSNGDEGKNIQYF. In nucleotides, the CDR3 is TGCGCCAGCTCCAATGGGGATGAGGGCAAAAACATTCAGTACTTC.

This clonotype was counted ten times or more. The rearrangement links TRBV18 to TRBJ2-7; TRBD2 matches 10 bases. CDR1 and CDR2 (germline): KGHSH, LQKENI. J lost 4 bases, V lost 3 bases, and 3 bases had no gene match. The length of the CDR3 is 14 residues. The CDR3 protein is CASSPGLAVYEQYF. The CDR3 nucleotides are TGTGCCAGCTCACCTGGACTAGCGGTATACGAGCAGTACTTC. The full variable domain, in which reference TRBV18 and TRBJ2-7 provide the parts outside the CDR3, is NAGVMQNPRHLVRRRGQEARLRCSPMKGHSHVYWYRQLPEEGLKFMVYLQKENIIDESGMPKERFSAEFPKEGPSILRIQQVVRGDSAAYFCASSPGLAVYEQYFGPGTRLTVT.

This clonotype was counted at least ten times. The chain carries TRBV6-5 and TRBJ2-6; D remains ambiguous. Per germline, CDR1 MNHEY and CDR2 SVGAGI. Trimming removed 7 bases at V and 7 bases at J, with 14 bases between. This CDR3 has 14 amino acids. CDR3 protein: CASTYLAAANVLTF. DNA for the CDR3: TGTGCCAGCACCTACTTGGCGGCCGCCAACGTCCTGACTTTC.

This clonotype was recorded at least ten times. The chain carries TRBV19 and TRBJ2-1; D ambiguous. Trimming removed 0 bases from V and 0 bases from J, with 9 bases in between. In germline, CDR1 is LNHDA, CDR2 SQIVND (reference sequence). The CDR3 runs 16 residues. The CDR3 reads CASSIDFGGSYNEQFF. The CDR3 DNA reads TGTGCCAGTAGTATAGATTTCGGCGGCTCCTACAATGAGCAGTTCTTC.

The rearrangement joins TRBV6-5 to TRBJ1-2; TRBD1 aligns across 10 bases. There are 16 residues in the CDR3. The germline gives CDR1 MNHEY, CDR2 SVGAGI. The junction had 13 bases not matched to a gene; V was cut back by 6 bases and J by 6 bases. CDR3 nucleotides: TGTGCCAGCAGCGCCTTGACAGGGGGCGCTGGGCATGGCTACACCTTC. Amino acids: CASSALTGGAGHGYTF.

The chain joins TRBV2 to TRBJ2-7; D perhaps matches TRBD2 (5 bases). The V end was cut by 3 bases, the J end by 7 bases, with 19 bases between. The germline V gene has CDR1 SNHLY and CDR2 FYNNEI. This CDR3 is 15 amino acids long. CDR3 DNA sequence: TGTGCCAGCAGTGAGAGGGAACGGGGTTCGGGGGAGCAGTACTTC. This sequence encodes CASSERERGSGEQYF.

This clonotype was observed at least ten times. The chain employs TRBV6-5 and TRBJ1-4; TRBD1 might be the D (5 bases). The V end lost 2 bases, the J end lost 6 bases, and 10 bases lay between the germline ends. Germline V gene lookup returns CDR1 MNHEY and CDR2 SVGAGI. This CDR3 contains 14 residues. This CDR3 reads CASSYRGRDEKLFF. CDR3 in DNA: TGTGCCAGCAGTTACAGGGGCAGGGATGAAAAACTGTTTTTT.

CDR3 sequence (DNA): TGTGCCAGCAGTCGCCGGGAAGGTATAGATACGCAGTATTTT. This encodes CASSRREGIDTQYF. V usage is TRBV27 and J usage is TRBJ2-3, with D possibly being TRBD2 (5 bases). The V end lost 5 bases, the J end lost 5 bases, and 14 bases lay between the germline ends. Germline V gives CDR1 MNHEY, CDR2 SMNVEV (reference sequence). CDR3 length: 14 residues.